This T cell receptor (beta chain) originates from a study of beta chain features in type 1 diabetes. Study overall: The examined sorted cells totaled about 110 million across samples.

Study-level findings and limits: In all four CD4+ subsets, TCRB CDR3 length was significantly, moderately reduced in type 1 diabetes. Among patients, naive, central memory and Treg TCRB repertoires appeared more similar than among healthy donors. Patients and controls would share equally any PCR tilt toward shorter templates.

Germline lookup yields CDR1 SGHTA and CDR2 FQGTGA. Losses at the gene ends were 5 bases for V and 4 bases for J; bases not matched to a gene: 9. CDR3 size: 17 residues. Sequenced material consisted of expressed TCRB transcripts (all of the isolated RNA was reverse transcribed). It was found that naive, central memory and regulatory T cell samples averaged about 3.4 million reads. Using immunoSEQ multiplex PCR, the repertoire was profiled, and TCRdb retains in-frame clones only, with some absent. The repertoire holds 500,000 to 650,000 clones, with around 12% as singletons. Of note for this clone: What it binds is not known.

Source material: naive CD4+ T cells from blood. The chain recombines TRBV7-3 with TRBJ2-3; 13 bases align to TRBD2. The origin of this receptor is a man in his thirties or forties with type 1 diabetes. Written as DNA, the CDR3 is TGTGCCAGCAGCGGCCACGGACTAGCGGGAGCATCAGATACGCAGTATTTT. This gives the protein CASSGHGLAGASDTQYF. The complete variable domain, with remaining parts taken from reference TRBV7-3 and TRBJ2-3, reads GAGVSQTPSNKVTEKGKYVELRCDPISGHTALYWYRQSLGQGPEFLIYFQGTGAADDSGLPNDRFFAVRPEGSVSTLKIQRTERGDSAVYLCASSGHGLAGASDTQYFGPGTRLTVL.